The 31 T cell receptor beta chains reported below all come from one sample, sequenced in a study of blood T cell repertoires in COVID-19. The repertoire was sequenced with immunoSEQ multiplex PCR; TCRdb's copy has only in-frame clones and lacks some. Among hundreds of thousands of clones, approximately 86% were seen once, and the ten largest hold around 1%. Source material: PBMCs or T cells enriched from blood (not recorded which). The receptors were sampled from a woman between 25 and 40 years old who had recovered from COVID-19.

The CDR3: CATSSGQDYNSPLHF. For the CDR3, the DNA is TGTGCCACCAGCAGCGGACAGGATTATAATTCACCCCTCCACTTT. This rearrangement joins TRBV15 to TRBJ1-6; TRBD1 agrees at 7 bases. V was clipped by 3 bases and J by 4 bases; unmatched bases: 3. Germline loops: CDR1 LNHNV, CDR2 YYDKDF (reference sequence). CDR3 length: 15 amino acids.

The chain recombines TRBV5-1 with TRBJ1-2; possibly TRBD1 for D (5 bases). CDR1 and CDR2 from the germline V gene are SGHRS and YFSETQ. The CDR3 loop spans 14 amino acids. The V and J ends lost 4 bases and 5 bases respectively, with 15 bases between them. CDR3 in DNA: TGCGCCAGCAGCCTTCAGGGCGGGGAATATGGCTACACCTTC. It is translated as CASSLQGGEYGYTF.

CDR3 sequence: CASAVADSSYEQYF. CDR3 nucleotides: TGCGCCAGCGCTGTAGCGGATAGCTCCTACGAGCAGTACTTC. J is TRBJ2-7 and V is TRBV5-1; TRBD2 might be the D (6 bases). Germline CDR1 reads SGHRS; CDR2 reads YFSETQ. The V and J ends lost 7 bases and 0 bases respectively, with 14 bases between them. The CDR3 loop spans 14 amino acids.

The chain recombines TRBV9 with TRBJ1-4, with D uncertain. V dropped 4 bases and J dropped 5 bases, with 12 bases sitting between them. CDR3 length equals 14 residues. The V gene's germline CDR1 is SGDLS and CDR2 YYNGEE. CDR3 sequence (DNA): TGTGCCAGCAGCCCACGGGGTTACAATGAAAAACTGTTTTTT. Encoded protein: CASSPRGYNEKLFF.

The gene calls are TRBV5-1 and TRBJ2-2; D may be TRBD1 (6 bases). The V gene's germline CDR1 is SGHRS and CDR2 YFSETQ. The V end lost 4 bases, the J end lost 5 bases, and 9 bases lay between the germline ends. The CDR3 length is 13 residues. The CDR3 DNA is TGCGCCAGCAGCCCCAGGGGAACCGGGGAGCTGTTTTTT. The encoded protein is CASSPRGTGELFF.

The chain uses TRBV9 and TRBJ2-3, with 10 nucleotides matching TRBD1. There are 15 residues in the CDR3. The V gene end was trimmed by 2 bases and the J gene end by 2 bases; junction bases not matched to a gene: 2. Germline assignment: CDR1 SGDLS and CDR2 YYNGEE. CDR3 coding DNA: TGTGCCAGCAGCGTCGGGACAGGGGTCACAGATACGCAGTATTTT. Encoded protein: CASSVGTGVTDTQYF. The whole variable domain, remainder taken from reference TRBV9 and TRBJ2-3, is DSGVTQTPKHLITATGQRVTLRCSPRSGDLSVYWYQQSLDQGLQFLIQYYNGEERAKGNILERFSAQQFPDLHSELNLSSLELGDSALYFCASSVGTGVTDTQYFGPGTRLTVL.

The rearrangement joins TRBV30 to TRBJ1-1; 10 bases match TRBD1. CDR3 size: 15 residues. CDR1 is GTSNPN and CDR2 is SVGIG in the germline V gene (reference sequence). J lost 13 bases, V lost 2 bases, and 16 bases had no gene match. The CDR3 here is CAWSSPSGTGELGFF. The CDR3, as DNA: TGTGCCTGGAGTTCGCCGTCCGGGACAGGGGAATTGGGTTTCTTT.

The rearrangement uses TRBV12-3 or TRBV12-4 and TRBJ1-1; D uncertain. The CDR3 is 13 amino acids. V shed 4 bases and J shed 4 bases, with 10 bases lying between them. The chain's CDR3 is CASSSWGGTEAFF. The CDR3 coding sequence is TGTGCCAGCAGTTCCTGGGGAGGCACTGAAGCTTTCTTT.

The rearrangement uses TRBV29-1 and TRBJ1-2, with D hard to call. This CDR3 contains 12 residues. V lost 0 bases to trimming and J lost 5 bases, with 7 bases between them. Germline CDR1 and CDR2: SQVTM and ANQGSEA. DNA of the CDR3: TGCAGCGTTGAAGACCGACTTTATGGCTACACCTTC. It codes for CSVEDRLYGYTF.

This rearrangement joins TRBV7-3 to TRBJ2-1; TRBD2 matches 10 bases. This CDR3 is 16 amino acids long. V lost 5 bases and J lost 2; bases outside the gene matches: 6. Looked up from germline, CDR1 is SGHTA and CDR2 is FQGTGA. The CDR3 DNA reads TGTGCCAGCAGCGTAGTAGCGGGGGGCCCCTACAATGAGCAGTTCTTC. Amino acids: CASSVVAGGPYNEQFF.

CDR3 sequence: CASSSLPRGDTDTQYF. The CDR3 bases are TGTGCCAGCAGCTCACTCCCCCGGGGGGACACAGATACGCAGTATTTT. The gene calls are TRBV7-3 and TRBJ2-3; 7 bases match TRBD2. Losses at the gene ends were 4 bases for V and 2 bases for J; bases not matched to a gene: 9. Germline assignment: CDR1 SGHTA and CDR2 FQGTGA. The CDR3 length is 16 residues.

The V and J genes are TRBV6-1 and TRBJ2-1, with TRBD2 identical over 11 bases. Looked up from germline, CDR1 is MNHNS and CDR2 is SASEGT. The CDR3 is 15 amino acids. The trim removed 3 bases at V and 4 bases at J, leaving 2 bases unmatched. The CDR3, as DNA: TGTGCCAGCAGTGAGGGACTAGCGGATTACAATGAGCAGTTCTTC. It encodes CASSEGLADYNEQFF.

CDR3 DNA: TGTGCCAGCGAGACGGGGGGAGACTATGGCTACACCTTC. This gives the protein CASETGGDYGYTF. This sequence joins TRBV28 and TRBJ1-2; D is possibly TRBD1 (5 bases). The germline gives CDR1 MDHEN, CDR2 SYDVKM. Trimming took off 8 bases at V and 3 bases at J, with 13 bases between the two ends. The CDR3 consists of 13 residues.

This chain uses TRBV19 with TRBJ2-1; 12 bases are shared with TRBD2. Germline CDR1 is LNHDA and CDR2 is SQIVND (reference sequence). The trim removed 0 bases at V and 4 bases at J, leaving 13 bases unmatched. This CDR3 contains 20 residues. The CDR3 region is CASSIDKAGLAGKGYNEQFF. The CDR3 DNA reads as TGTGCCAGTAGTATAGATAAGGCAGGACTAGCGGGAAAAGGGTACAATGAGCAGTTCTTC.

The chain couples TRBV28 to TRBJ1-4, with TRBD1 matching 7 bases. V was pared by 5 bases and J by 0 bases, with 9 bases of the junction left unmatched. This CDR3 comprises 17 residues. Germline values: CDR1 MDHEN, CDR2 SYDVKM. CDR3 residues: CASSQGQRLTTNEKLFF. The CDR3 DNA reads as TGTGCCAGCAGTCAGGGACAGAGGTTAACAACTAATGAAAAACTGTTTTTT.

The V call is TRBV27, the J call TRBJ1-2; 8 bases map to TRBD1. Germline CDR1 and CDR2: MNHEY and SMNVEV (reference sequence). The length of the CDR3 is 12 residues. V dropped 5 bases and J dropped 8; count of bases not matched to a gene: 4. CDR3 nucleotides: TGTGCCAGCAGTGCACAGGGGGTGGGCTACACCTTC. As protein: CASSAQGVGYTF.

The V call is TRBV18, the J call TRBJ1-3; 7 bases line up with TRBD1. Germline V CDR1 and CDR2: KGHSH, LQKENI. With 3 bases clipped from V and 3 bases from J, the junction kept 8 bases outside the gene matches. The CDR3 runs 16 residues. The chain's CDR3 is CASSPLPGGYGNTIYF. CDR3 DNA: TGTGCCAGCTCACCCCTCCCAGGGGGTTATGGAAACACCATATATTTT.

This rearrangement joins TRBV7-6 to TRBJ2-5, with a weak D call TRBD1 (5 bases). This CDR3 has 14 amino acids. The V end lost 1 base, the J end lost 4 bases, and 10 bases lay between the germline ends. Looked up from germline, CDR1 is SGHVS and CDR2 is FNYEAQ. The CDR3 DNA is TGTGCCAGCAGCTTAGGGTGGGGCTCAGAGACCCAGTACTTC. Amino acids: CASSLGWGSETQYF.

This clone turned up a few times. The genes are TRBV27 and TRBJ2-7; weak D call: TRBD1 (5 bases). CDR1 is MNHEY and CDR2 is SMNVEV in the germline V gene (reference sequence). The CDR3 consists of 14 residues. V was shortened by 5 bases and J by 2 bases, with 13 bases between the two germline ends. The DNA of the CDR3 is TGTGCCAGCAGTCGTTACACAGGAGCCTACGAGCAGTACTTC. This sequence encodes CASSRYTGAYEQYF.

The chain combines TRBV5-4 with TRBJ2-1; D gene ambiguous. Trimming stripped 5 bases from V and 6 bases from J, with 12 bases between. The CDR3 totals 13 residues. Germline V gene lookup returns CDR1 SGHNT and CDR2 YYREEE (reference sequence). DNA of the CDR3: TGTGCCAGCAGACCACCCTTTAGCAATGAGCAGTTCTTC. Translation: CASRPPFSNEQFF. The full variable domain, rest sourced from reference TRBV5-4 and TRBJ2-1, is ETGVTQSPTHLIKTRGQQVTLRCSSQSGHNTVSWYQQALGQGPQFIFQYYREEENGRGNFPPRFSGLQFPNYSSELNVNALELDDSALYLCASRPPFSNEQFFGPGTRLTVL.

The chain couples TRBV6-5 to TRBJ2-5, with D hard to call. CDR1 and CDR2 from the germline V gene are MNHEY and SVGAGI. This CDR3 is 13 amino acids long. The V and J ends lost 1 base and 5 bases respectively, with 8 bases between them. The CDR3 bases are TGTGCCAGCAGTTACTTTCCAGCGGAGACCCAGTACTTC. This translates into CASSYFPAETQYF.

The chain carries TRBV4-3 and TRBJ1-3; maybe TRBD1 (5 bases). CDR3 size: 17 residues. CDR1 and CDR2 (germline): LGHNA, YSLEER. With 1 base removed from V and 2 bases from J, the gap between germline ends came to 15 bases. CDR3 amino acids: CASSQATTGTTGNTIYF. The CDR3, as DNA: TGCGCCAGCAGCCAAGCAACGACGGGGACTACTGGAAACACCATATATTTT.

This rearrangement joins TRBV9 to TRBJ2-7; TRBD1 might be the D (5 bases). Germline V gene lookup returns CDR1 SGDLS and CDR2 YYNGEE. The CDR3 consists of 14 residues. Trimming left V 3 bases short and J 5 bases short, with 15 bases between. Here the CDR3 DNA reads TGTGCCAGCAGCGAACGACCGAGCAGGGACGAGCAGTACTTC. Residues: CASSERPSRDEQYF.

The chain joins TRBV18 to TRBJ2-7; maybe TRBD2 (6 bases). Germline loops: CDR1 KGHSH, CDR2 LQKENI. V gave up 2 bases and J gave up 1 base, with 6 bases separating them. The CDR3 extends over 13 amino acids. CDR3 residues: CASSPGGSYEQYF. The CDR3 coding sequence is TGTGCCAGCTCACCAGGGGGGTCCTACGAGCAGTACTTC.

The chain combines TRBV5-1 with TRBJ2-1; the match to TRBD2 covers 14 bases. This CDR3 has 16 amino acids. The trim removed 4 bases at V and 10 bases at J, leaving 10 bases unmatched. Germline V gives CDR1 SGHRS, CDR2 YFSETQ. The DNA of the CDR3 is TGCGCCAGCAGCGGAAGACTAGCGGGAGGGAGATACGAGCAGTTCTTC. Translated, it gives CASSGRLAGGRYEQFF.

The CDR3: CASSLGPSQGYTF. CDR3 nucleotide sequence: TGTGCCAGCAGCTTGGGCCCCTCCCAGGGCTACACCTTC. The V gene is TRBV7-3, the J gene TRBJ1-2; D is ambiguous. The CDR3 spans 13 residues. CDR1 is SGHTA and CDR2 is FQGTGA in the germline V gene. Trimming shortened V by 3 bases and J by 8 bases, and 13 bases separated the two germline ends.

The chain couples TRBV9 to TRBJ2-7; 7 nucleotides line up with TRBD1. The V gene's germline CDR1 is SGDLS and CDR2 YYNGEE. The trim removed 2 bases at V and 0 bases at J, leaving 2 bases unmatched. CDR3 length: 14 amino acids. CDR3 loop: CASSVQGVSYEQYF. The CDR3 coding sequence is TGTGCCAGCAGCGTGCAGGGGGTCTCCTACGAGCAGTACTTC.

The chain recombines TRBV12-3 or TRBV12-4 with TRBJ1-4; 7 nucleotides line up with TRBD1. V was pared by 3 bases and J by 8 bases, with 0 bases of the junction left unmatched. The CDR3 contains 12 residues. Here the CDR3 DNA reads TGTGCCAGCAGTTTGACAGGGGAAAAACTGTTTTTT. Translating gives CASSLTGEKLFF.

CDR3 DNA sequence: TGTGCCACCAGCAGAGTTGGCGGGGTTCTTAATGAGCAGTTCTTC. It encodes CATSRVGGVLNEQFF. The chain couples TRBV15 to TRBJ2-1; tentative D call: TRBD2 (6 bases). The V end was cut by 1 base, the J end by 7 bases, with 14 bases between. This CDR3 comprises 15 residues. From germline, CDR1 is LNHNV and CDR2 YYDKDF (reference sequence).

V usage is TRBV5-4 and J usage is TRBJ2-3, with 9 bases fitting TRBD2. Germline-derived CDR1 and CDR2 are SGHNT and YYREEE (reference sequence). V lost 5 bases, J lost 2 bases, and 6 bases stayed unmatched. The CDR3 covers 15 residues. CDR3 nucleotide sequence: TGTGCCAGCAGTCCTCTAGCGGGATCCACAGATACGCAGTATTTT. Translating gives CASSPLAGSTDTQYF.

V usage is TRBV3-1 (or the pseudogene TRBV3-2) and J usage is TRBJ1-1; 8 positions match TRBD1. This CDR3 is 20 amino acids long. V gave up 10 bases and J gave up 1 base; unmatched junction bases: 26. Germline V gene data show CDR1 as LGHDT and CDR2 as YNNKEL (reference sequence). The DNA for the CDR3 is TGTGCCACACTATCCTATATGTACACAGGGGGGGCCCGGGCGAACACTGAAGCTTTCTTT. Encoded protein: CATLSYMYTGGARANTEAFF.